The 7 T cell receptor beta chains listed next were all sequenced from one sample in a study of T cell responses to AZD1222 COVID-19 vaccine. The protocol was immunoSEQ multiplex PCR, while the TCRdb copy is restricted to in-frame clones and leaves out a portion. Counted here are 110,000 to 150,000 clones, about 86% occurring once; the ten biggest clones make up around 3.5%. This specimen consisted of peripheral blood, obtained on day 0 of AZD1222 vaccination. Receptors originate from an adult in good health.

This clone was seen just once. This chain connects TRBV27 to TRBJ1-5; D not certain. Germline V gene data show CDR1 as MNHEY and CDR2 as SMNVEV (reference sequence). Trimming shortened V by 3 bases and J by 4 bases, and 16 bases separated the two germline ends. This CDR3 spans 16 amino acids. DNA for the CDR3: TGTGCCAGCAGTTTTCTCGATGGGTTGAGAAATCAGCCCCAGCATTTT. This translates into CASSFLDGLRNQPQHF.

V usage is TRBV12-3 or TRBV12-4 and J usage is TRBJ1-1, with D possibly being TRBD1 (5 bases). The CDR3 is made up of 12 amino acids. V was cut by 1 base and J by 7 bases, with 7 bases left in between. The CDR3 DNA sequence: TGTGCCAGCAGTTTAGGGGGCCTTGAAGCTTTCTTT. It is translated as CASSLGGLEAFF.

This clone was counted once. The chain has TRBV4-3 and TRBJ1-2; the D is unclear. The CDR3 is 15 residues long. Germline-derived CDR1 and CDR2 are LGHNA and YSLEER. V lost 3 bases and J 3 bases, leaving 14 bases between the germline ends. The CDR3 DNA is TGCGCCAGCAGCCATGACGCCGGTGGTGACTATGGCTACACCTTC. It is translated as CASSHDAGGDYGYTF.

The chain recombines TRBV6-1 with TRBJ1-2; TRBD1 aligns across 7 bases. Germline V CDR1 and CDR2: MNHNS, SASEGT. This CDR3 is built from 15 residues. V lost 3 bases, J lost 7 bases, and 11 bases stayed unmatched. Here the CDR3 DNA reads TGTGCCAGCAGTGATATAACAGGGGCCCCTAGTGGCTACACCTTC. It translates to CASSDITGAPSGYTF.

The V gene is TRBV19, the J gene TRBJ1-1; D may be TRBD1 (5 bases). Germline V lookup: CDR1 LNHDA, CDR2 SQIVND (reference sequence). The CDR3 has 14 residues. V shed 1 base and J shed 3 bases, with 9 bases lying between them. Here the CDR3 DNA reads TGTGCCAGTAGTATAGTGGCGGGGGACACTGAAGCTTTCTTT. It translates to CASSIVAGDTEAFF.

This sequence joins TRBV11-2 and TRBJ1-1; 9 bases are a match to TRBD1. Germline-derived CDR1 and CDR2 are SGHAT and FQNNGV. The J segment lost 2 bases and the V segment lost 3 bases, leaving 4 bases of the junction unmatched. This CDR3 has 15 amino acids. CDR3 region: CASSFDRGANTEAFF. The CDR3 nucleotides read TGTGCCAGCAGCTTTGACAGGGGGGCCAACACTGAAGCTTTCTTT.

The genes are TRBV19 and TRBJ1-5, with no clear D. CDR1 is LNHDA and CDR2 is SQIVND in the germline V gene (reference sequence). Trimming took off 5 bases at V and 4 bases at J, with 9 bases between the two ends. CDR3 length: 13 residues. This CDR3 is CASSPGLNQPQHF. CDR3 in DNA: TGTGCCAGTAGTCCCGGGCTAAATCAGCCCCAGCATTTT.